One sample yielded the 2 T cell receptor beta chains listed below, sequenced in a study of blood T cell repertoires in COVID-19. The protocol was immunoSEQ multiplex PCR, while the TCRdb copy is restricted to in-frame clones and leaves out a portion. The table lists a few hundred thousand clones, around 89% of them singletons. Sequenced sample: peripheral blood. The receptors here all came from a man aged 30 to 39 with acute or convalescent COVID-19.

This clone was counted once. This sequence joins TRBV6-5 and TRBJ2-3; tentatively, D is TRBD2 (7 bases). V lost 2 bases and J lost 3, with 12 bases in between. There are 15 residues in the CDR3. Germline V gene data show CDR1 as MNHEY and CDR2 as SVGAGI. The CDR3 coding sequence is TGTGCCAGCAGTTACACGGGGGGCGGGACAGATACGCAGTATTTT. It is translated as CASSYTGGGTDTQYF.

To note about this clone: Distinct nucleotide sequences in the sample also encode this CDR3. The J gene is TRBJ2-6, the V gene TRBV19; D gene ambiguous. The CDR3 sequence is 14 residues long. Germline assignment: CDR1 LNHDA and CDR2 SQIVND (reference sequence). V was clipped by 5 bases and J by 0 bases, with 5 bases between them. CDR3 residues: CASSPFSGANVLTF. Written as DNA, the CDR3 is TGTGCCAGTAGTCCCTTCTCTGGGGCCAACGTCCTGACTTTC. The full variable domain, with the rest looked up from reference TRBV19 and TRBJ2-6, is DGGITQSPKYLFRKEGQNVTLSCEQNLNHDAMYWYRQDPGQGLRLIYYSQIVNDFQKGDIAEGYSVSREKKESFPLTVTSAQKNPTAFYLCASSPFSGANVLTFGAGSRLTVL.